This TCR beta chain was identified during a study of CD8 T cells in Susac syndrome. Sequencing of TCR beta was performed on blood CD8+ T cells and on blood CD4+ T cells. The CD8+ and CD4+ T cells were negatively isolated, with the TEMRA cells enriched by FACS. The RNA input was about 0.5 to 1 ug, and it was reverse transcribed with random hexamers. Multiplex PCR with immunoSEQ amplified the TCR beta CDR3 across 54 Vbeta and 13 Jbeta. MiXCR, applied by TCRdb to the immunoSEQ multiplex PCR reads, yields one record per CDR3 protein. The table has 200,000 to 250,000 distinct CDR3 sequences, around 90% seen once. The CDR3 has 14 amino acids. Germline loops: CDR1 LGHNA, CDR2 YSLEER. V was shortened by 3 bases and J by 0 bases, with 6 bases between the two germline ends.

This receptor was obtained from a human donor with multiple sclerosis. The chain employs TRBV4-3 and TRBJ2-4; no clear D gene. The sample taken for sequencing was CD8+ T cells from PBMCs. This CDR3 is CASSQSLAKNIQYF. The CDR3, as DNA: TGCGCCAGCAGCCAGAGCCTAGCCAAAAACATTCAGTACTTC.